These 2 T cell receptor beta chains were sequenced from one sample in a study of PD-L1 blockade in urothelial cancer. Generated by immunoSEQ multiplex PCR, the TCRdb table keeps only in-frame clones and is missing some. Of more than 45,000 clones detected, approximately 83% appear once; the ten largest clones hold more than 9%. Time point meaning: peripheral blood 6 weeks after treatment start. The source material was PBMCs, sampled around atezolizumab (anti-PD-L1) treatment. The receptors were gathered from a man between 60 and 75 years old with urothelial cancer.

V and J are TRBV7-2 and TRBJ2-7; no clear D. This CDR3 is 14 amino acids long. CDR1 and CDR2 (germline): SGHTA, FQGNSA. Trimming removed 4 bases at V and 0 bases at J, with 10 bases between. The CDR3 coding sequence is TGTGCCAGCAGCTCCGACAAATTCTCCTACGAGCAGTACTTC. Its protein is CASSSDKFSYEQYF.

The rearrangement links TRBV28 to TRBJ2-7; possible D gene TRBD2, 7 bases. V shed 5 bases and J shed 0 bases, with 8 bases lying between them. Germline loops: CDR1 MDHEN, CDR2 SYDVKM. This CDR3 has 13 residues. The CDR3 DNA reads TGTGCCAGCAGTGGGGGGGCCTCCTACGAGCAGTACTTC. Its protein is CASSGGASYEQYF.